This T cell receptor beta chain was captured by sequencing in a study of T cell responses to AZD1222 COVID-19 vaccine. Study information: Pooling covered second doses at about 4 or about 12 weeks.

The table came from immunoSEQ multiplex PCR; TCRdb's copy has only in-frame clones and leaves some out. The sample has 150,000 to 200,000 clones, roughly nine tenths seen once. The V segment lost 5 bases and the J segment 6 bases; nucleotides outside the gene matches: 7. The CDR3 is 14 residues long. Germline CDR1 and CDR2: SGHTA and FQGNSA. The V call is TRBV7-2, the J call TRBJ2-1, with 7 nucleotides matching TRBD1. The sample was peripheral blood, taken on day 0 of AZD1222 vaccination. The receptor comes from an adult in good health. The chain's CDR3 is CASSPDRVGNEQFF. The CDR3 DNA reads TGTGCCAGCAGCCCAGACAGGGTCGGCAATGAGCAGTTCTTC.